The 30 T cell receptor beta chains below come from one sample, sequenced in a study of cytomegalovirus exposure and HLA in healthy donors. PCR used 60 Vbeta primers and 13 Jbeta primers. Libraries were prepared by immunoSEQ multiplex PCR; TCRdb keeps only in-frame clonotypes and omits some of them. The table lists about 120,000 clones, 9% to 10% of them singletons. The sequenced material came from PBMCs. Receptors originate from a man aged 30 to 45 in good health and CMV-seronegative.

This clone showed up just a few times. J is TRBJ1-6 and V is TRBV6-1; maybe TRBD1 (5 bases). Trimming took off 3 bases at V and 8 bases at J, with 26 bases between the two ends. The CDR3 sequence is 19 residues long. Germline loops: CDR1 MNHNS, CDR2 SASEGT. As DNA, the CDR3 is TGTGCCAGCAGTGATGGCCTTAGACAGCTATGGGGCGGATATTCACCCCTCCACTTT. It is translated as CASSDGLRQLWGGYSPLHF.

The table lists this clone with a few counts. The chain links TRBV15 to TRBJ1-3; possibly TRBD1 for D (5 bases). The germline gives CDR1 LNHNV, CDR2 YYDKDF (reference sequence). This CDR3 has 14 residues. The V end was cut by 1 base, the J end by 1 base, with 5 bases between. The DNA of the CDR3 is TGTGCCACCAGCAGAGGGACATCTGGAAACACCATATATTTT. Protein product: CATSRGTSGNTIYF.

V is TRBV4-1 and J is TRBJ1-2, with D possibly being TRBD1 (5 bases). The CDR3 loop spans 16 amino acids. Germline V gives CDR1 MGHRA, CDR2 YSYEKL. Trimming left V 0 bases short and J 4 bases short, with 15 bases between. CDR3 amino acids: CASSQEGGQILYGYTF. The CDR3 coding sequence is TGCGCCAGCAGCCAAGAGGGGGGTCAGATTCTCTATGGCTACACCTTC.

In its sample, this clone was seen a few times. This rearrangement joins TRBV5-4 to TRBJ2-7; D is unclear. Germline V lookup: CDR1 SGHNT, CDR2 YYREEE (reference sequence). The CDR3 runs 13 residues. Trimming left V 2 bases short and J 1 base short, with 7 bases between. CDR3 region: CASSFSLSYEQYF. The CDR3 DNA reads TGTGCCAGCAGCTTCTCACTGTCCTACGAGCAGTACTTC.

J is TRBJ2-3 and V is TRBV28; 7 nucleotides align to TRBD2. The ends lost 6 bases at V and 4 bases at J; junction bases unmatched: 7. Germline V CDR1 and CDR2: MDHEN, SYDVKM. This CDR3 is 14 amino acids long. CDR3 region: CASSPPGRADTQYF. The CDR3 DNA reads TGTGCCAGCAGCCCGCCTGGGAGGGCAGATACGCAGTATTTT.

This clone occurred a few times. This specimen includes other DNA sequences encoding the same CDR3. V is TRBV5-1 and J is TRBJ1-1, with 11 bases matching TRBD1. Looked up from germline, CDR1 is SGHRS and CDR2 is YFSETQ. Losses at the gene ends were 5 bases for V and 4 bases for J; bases not matched to a gene: 4. This CDR3 comprises 14 residues. Here the CDR3 DNA reads TGCGCCAGCAGTTTCGGGACAGGGGGCACTGAAGCTTTCTTT. It codes for CASSFGTGGTEAFF.

The chain is built from TRBV10-1 and TRBJ2-7; tentative D call: TRBD2 (6 bases). CDR1 and CDR2 from the germline V gene are WNHNN and SYGVQD (reference sequence). V lost 3 bases and J 4 bases, leaving 10 bases between the germline ends. The CDR3 has 13 amino acids. The DNA for the CDR3 is TGCGCCAGCAGTGACCGGGAGAAATACGAGCAGTACTTC. Residues: CASSDREKYEQYF.

The gene calls are TRBV27 and TRBJ2-5, with 14 bases fitting TRBD2. Germline lookup yields CDR1 MNHEY and CDR2 SMNVEV (reference sequence). The CDR3 is made up of 16 amino acids. V was pared by 5 bases and J by 2 bases, with 4 bases of the junction left unmatched. The DNA for the CDR3 is TGTGCCAGCAGTCCCGGGACTAGCGGGGGACAAGAGACCCAGTACTTC. This sequence encodes CASSPGTSGGQETQYF.

This clone was detected only a few times. The V and J genes are TRBV11-2 and TRBJ2-7; 9 nucleotides agree with TRBD2. Trimming at V came to 0 bases and at J to 0 bases, leaving 3 bases not matched to a gene. CDR1 is SGHAT, CDR2 FQNNGV, per germline. The CDR3 has 16 residues. In DNA, the CDR3 is TGTGCCAGCAGCTTAGAAACTAGCGGGCTCTCCTACGAGCAGTACTTC. Its translation is CASSLETSGLSYEQYF.

The chain links TRBV4-1 to TRBJ2-7; D might be TRBD1 (8 bases). V lost 4 bases and J lost 0, with 16 bases in between. Germline loops: CDR1 MGHRA, CDR2 YSYEKL. CDR3 length equals 16 residues. The CDR3 is CASSRGGQDDSYEQYF. The CDR3 nucleotides are TGCGCCAGCAGCCGGGGGGGACAGGACGACTCCTACGAGCAGTACTTC.

This clone was seen a few times. The rearrangement uses TRBV6-1 and TRBJ2-1; 14 nucleotides match TRBD2. CDR1 is MNHNS, CDR2 SASEGT, per germline. The CDR3 spans 17 residues. Trimming cost V 1 base and J 7 bases; bases outside gene matches: 6. The CDR3 here is CASSEVGGLAGDNEQFF. Here the CDR3 DNA reads TGTGCCAGCAGTGAAGTAGGGGGACTAGCGGGAGATAATGAGCAGTTCTTC.

This clone turned up a few times. This sequence joins TRBV15 and TRBJ1-5; perhaps TRBD1 as D (5 bases). V lost 0 bases and J lost 6, with 12 bases in between. The germline CDR1 and CDR2 sequences are LNHNV and YYDKDF (reference sequence). The CDR3 has 15 residues. CDR3 sequence (DNA): TGTGCCACCAGCAGAGATCGGGGGGGTAGTCAGCCCCAGCATTTT. As protein: CATSRDRGGSQPQHF.

The genes are TRBV27 and TRBJ2-7; 7 positions match TRBD1. Unmatched junction bases numbered 14, after V lost 3 bases and J lost 3 bases. CDR3 size: 17 residues. Looked up from germline, CDR1 is MNHEY and CDR2 is SMNVEV (reference sequence). This CDR3 is CASSFSYTGTAYYEQYF. As DNA, the CDR3 is TGTGCCAGCAGTTTTTCTTATACCGGGACAGCTTACTACGAGCAGTACTTC.

The rearrangement links TRBV6-1 to TRBJ2-3; TRBD1 aligns across 8 bases. The CDR3 length is 16 residues. The V and J ends lost 2 bases and 0 bases, in that order; junction bases with no gene match: 4. Germline V gene data show CDR1 as MNHNS and CDR2 as SASEGT. The CDR3 reads CASSEKYRGSTDTQYF. The DNA for the CDR3 is TGTGCCAGCAGTGAAAAATACAGGGGGAGCACAGATACGCAGTATTTT.

The genes are TRBV5-5 and TRBJ2-1; a possible D gene is TRBD1 (6 bases). In germline, CDR1 is SGHKS, CDR2 YYEKEE (reference sequence). Between the trimmed V and J ends, which lost 1 base and 0 bases, there was a span of 8 bases. The CDR3 covers 15 residues. This chain's CDR3 is CASSLQGSSYNEQFF. CDR3 nucleotide sequence: TGTGCCAGCAGCTTGCAGGGGAGCTCCTACAATGAGCAGTTCTTC.

Comment on this clone: An end of the junction differs from the germline gene, which may be a read error. The J gene is TRBJ2-5, the V gene TRBV15; TRBD2 might be the D (5 bases). Germline V gene lookup returns CDR1 LNHNV and CDR2 YYDKDF (reference sequence). The CDR3 is 16 residues long. The chain's CDR3 is CATSGEGWSTQETQYF. CDR3 nucleotides: TGTGCCACCAGCGGAGAGGGTTGGTCGACTCAAGAGACCCAGTACTTC.

This clone came up a few times. The chain recombines TRBV4-1 with TRBJ1-2; possible D gene TRBD1, 5 bases. Between the trimmed V and J ends, which lost 4 bases and 1 base, there was a span of 16 bases. CDR3 length: 16 amino acids. Per germline, CDR1 MGHRA and CDR2 YSYEKL. The CDR3 DNA reads TGCGCCAGCAGCCCCCCCGGAGGGGACTATAACTATGGCTACACCTTC. This gives the protein CASSPPGGDYNYGYTF.

This clone has more than one count but fewer than ten. The rearrangement links TRBV2 to TRBJ2-3; no clear D gene. V dropped 8 bases and J dropped 3 bases, with 3 bases sitting between them. The CDR3 is made up of 10 amino acids. The germline V gene encodes CDR1 SNHLY and CDR2 FYNNEI. The CDR3 DNA follows: TGTGCCAGCCGTACAGATACGCAGTATTTT. This codes for CASRTDTQYF.

The chain links TRBV5-1 to TRBJ2-3; a weak D match, TRBD2 (6 bases). There are 15 residues in the CDR3. From germline, CDR1 is SGHRS and CDR2 YFSETQ. V shed 3 bases and J shed 2 bases, with 13 bases lying between them. The CDR3 protein is CASSSGGGVTDTQYF. CDR3 nucleotides: TGCGCCAGCAGCTCGGGCGGCGGGGTCACAGATACGCAGTATTTT. The full variable domain, completed using reference TRBV5-1 and TRBJ2-3, is KAGVTQTPRYLIKTRGQQVTLSCSPISGHRSVSWYQQTPGQGLQFLFEYFSETQRNKGNFPGRFSGRQFSNSRSEMNVSTLELGDSALYLCASSSGGGVTDTQYFGPGTRLTVL.

The rearrangement uses TRBV5-1 and TRBJ2-1; TRBD2 matches 12 bases. The V segment lost 4 bases and the J segment 4 bases; nucleotides outside the gene matches: 6. This CDR3 spans 16 amino acids. The germline gives CDR1 SGHRS, CDR2 YFSETQ. CDR3 amino acids: CASSARTSGTYNEQFF. The CDR3 nucleotides read TGCGCCAGCAGCGCCCGGACTAGCGGGACTTACAATGAGCAGTTCTTC. Based on the CDR3 plus reference TRBV5-1 and TRBJ2-1, the full variable domain is KAGVTQTPRYLIKTRGQQVTLSCSPISGHRSVSWYQQTPGQGLQFLFEYFSETQRNKGNFPGRFSGRQFSNSRSEMNVSTLELGDSALYLCASSARTSGTYNEQFFGPGTRLTVL.

There are a few counts of this clone. The genes are TRBV9 and TRBJ2-5; 8 bases line up with TRBD2. The CDR3 consists of 16 residues. V shed 0 bases and J 2 bases; nucleotides not matched to a gene: 6. The V gene's germline CDR1 is SGDLS and CDR2 YYNGEE. CDR3 DNA sequence: TGTGCCAGCAGCGTAGAGGGACTAGAGGGGCAAGAGACCCAGTACTTC. The encoded protein is CASSVEGLEGQETQYF. Full variable domain (missing parts from reference TRBV9 and TRBJ2-5): DSGVTQTPKHLITATGQRVTLRCSPRSGDLSVYWYQQSLDQGLQFLIQYYNGEERAKGNILERFSAQQFPDLHSELNLSSLELGDSALYFCASSVEGLEGQETQYFGPGTRLLVL.

This clone was seen only a few times. The chain links TRBV30 to TRBJ1-1; D possibly corresponds to TRBD1 (6 bases). The CDR3 covers 12 residues. Germline loops: CDR1 GTSNPN, CDR2 SVGIG (reference sequence). DNA of the CDR3: TGTGCGGGGGGGCAACTGAACACTGAAGCTTTCTTT. It is translated as CAGGQLNTEAFF.

The chain uses TRBV27 and TRBJ1-3; 7 bases are a match to TRBD1. Germline CDR1 and CDR2: MNHEY and SMNVEV (reference sequence). The trim removed 5 bases at V and 0 bases at J, leaving 10 bases unmatched. CDR3 length: 17 residues. The CDR3 DNA follows: TGTGCCAGCAGTCAGAGGGGACAGCTCTACTCTGGAAACACCATATATTTT. It translates to CASSQRGQLYSGNTIYF.

The DNA for the CDR3 is TGTGCCAGCAGTTCCCTTCGACAGGGTGGAAACACCATATATTTT. Translating gives CASSSLRQGGNTIYF. This sequence joins TRBV6-5 and TRBJ1-3; TRBD1 matches at 7 bases. V trimming: 4 bases; J trimming: 3 bases; junction bases outside the gene matches: 6. Germline assignment: CDR1 MNHEY and CDR2 SVGAGI. This CDR3 region has 15 residues.

V and J are TRBV2 and TRBJ1-2; D is ambiguous. The CDR3 length is 15 residues. Germline loops: CDR1 SNHLY, CDR2 FYNNEI. V lost 3 bases to trimming and J lost 8 bases, with 19 bases between them. CDR3 nucleotide sequence: TGTGCCAGCAGTGACTCGGGATGGTCCCTTGGGGGCTACACCTTC. It encodes CASSDSGWSLGGYTF.

The chain has TRBV15 and TRBJ1-4; D is perhaps TRBD1 (6 bases). CDR1 is LNHNV, CDR2 YYDKDF, per germline (reference sequence). The CDR3 has 15 amino acids. Between the trimmed V and J ends, which lost 3 bases and 7 bases, there was a span of 15 bases. This chain's CDR3 is CATSSKTGLGEKLFF. The CDR3 region has the DNA TGTGCCACCAGCAGCAAAACAGGGCTGGGTGAAAAACTGTTTTTT.

This chain uses TRBV5-1 with TRBJ2-7; D is undetermined. Germline V gene lookup returns CDR1 SGHRS and CDR2 YFSETQ. Trimming took off 1 base at V and 4 bases at J, with 9 bases between the two ends. The CDR3 covers 13 residues. The CDR3 reads CASSLNQDYEQYF. In DNA, the CDR3 is TGCGCCAGCAGCTTGAATCAGGATTACGAGCAGTACTTC.

This chain links TRBV7-8 with TRBJ1-1, with D possibly matching TRBD1 (6 bases). Trimming left V 0 bases short and J 8 bases short, with 13 bases between. The CDR3 covers 14 residues. CDR1 and CDR2 (germline): SGHVS, FQNEAQ. DNA for the CDR3: TGTGCCAGCAGCTTAGCGGGTAGGGGGTCCGAAGCTTTCTTT. This sequence encodes CASSLAGRGSEAFF.

The V gene is TRBV16, the J gene TRBJ2-7, with TRBD1 as a possible D gene (6 bases). This CDR3 has 15 amino acids. CDR1 is KGHSY and CDR2 is FQNENV in the germline V gene. Trimming cost V 4 bases and J 4 bases, with 17 bases left between them. The CDR3 region is CASSLLQGKAYEQYF. As DNA, the CDR3 is TGTGCCAGCAGCCTCCTACAGGGAAAGGCATACGAGCAGTACTTC.

This clone appeared a few times. This CDR3 reads CASSSTLEVTQYF. The CDR3 nucleotides are TGTGCCAGCAGCTCGACGCTAGAGGTTACGCAGTATTTT. V usage is TRBV7-2 and J usage is TRBJ2-3, with no clear D. Looked up from germline, CDR1 is SGHTA and CDR2 is FQGNSA. The CDR3 is 13 residues long. V lost 4 bases, J lost 8 bases, and 13 bases lay in between.